These 21 T cell receptor beta chains came from one sample sequenced in a study of blood T cell repertoires in COVID-19. Repertoires were generated with immunoSEQ multiplex PCR, while TCRdb's copy carries only in-frame clones and drops some. Here the sample spans around 300,000 clones, around 87% being singletons. Input material: PBMCs or T cells enriched from blood (not recorded which). Source of these receptors: a woman aged 30 to 39 who had recovered from COVID-19.

The rearrangement uses TRBV20-1 and TRBJ2-5; 7 bases are a match to TRBD2. This CDR3 region has 11 residues. Per germline, CDR1 DFQATT and CDR2 SNEGSKA (reference sequence). Here the CDR3 DNA reads TGCTCCGTGGGAGGGCCCGAGACCCAGTACTTC. Amino acid sequence: CSVGGPETQYF.

The genes are TRBV5-1 and TRBJ2-7; D possibly corresponds to TRBD2 (7 bases). The CDR3 loop spans 14 amino acids. The germline V and J ends were trimmed by 1 base and 7 bases, with 15 bases remaining between them. Germline V lookup: CDR1 SGHRS, CDR2 YFSETQ. The CDR3 DNA follows: TGCGCCAGCAGCTTGCGACGGGGGGCGGAAGAGCAGTACTTC. Its translation is CASSLRRGAEEQYF.

This rearrangement joins TRBV5-8 to TRBJ2-3; D may be TRBD1 (5 bases). The CDR3 covers 15 residues. V was trimmed by 0 bases and J by 1 base, leaving 9 bases between them. Germline CDR1 SGHTS, CDR2 YDEGEE. The DNA of the CDR3 is TGTGCCAGCAGCTTGGCCCCAGGGCGCACAGATACGCAGTATTTT. It yields the protein CASSLAPGRTDTQYF. Together with reference TRBV5-8 and TRBJ2-3, the CDR3 gives the full variable domain: EAGVTQSPTHLIKTRGQQATLRCSPISGHTSVYWYQQALGLGLQFLLWYDEGEERNRGNFPPRFSGRQFPNYSSELNVNALELEDSALYLCASSLAPGRTDTQYFGPGTRLTVL.

The genes are TRBV10-3 and TRBJ1-2, with a weak D call TRBD1 (6 bases). The CDR3 is 15 residues long. Germline CDR1 and CDR2: ENHRY and SYGVKD. Trimming left V 0 bases short and J 4 bases short, with 12 bases between. This CDR3 reads CAISESTGLVYGYTF. In DNA, the CDR3 is TGTGCCATCAGTGAGTCAACAGGGTTGGTCTATGGCTACACCTTC.

This chain uses TRBV6-2 or TRBV6-3 with TRBJ2-7, with D hard to call. The CDR3 extends over 11 amino acids. V was trimmed by 4 bases and J by 3 bases, leaving 4 bases between them. CDR1 is MNHEY and CDR2 is SVGEGT in the germline V gene. The CDR3 region is CASSFSYEQYF. CDR3 bases: TGTGCCAGCAGTTTCAGCTACGAGCAGTACTTC.

Turning to this clone: The sample holds other DNA sequences that translate to the same CDR3. The chain recombines TRBV6-4 with TRBJ1-2, with D maybe TRBD1 (5 bases). The CDR3 is 15 amino acids. V was cut by 3 bases and J by 4 bases, with 15 bases left in between. Germline-derived CDR1 and CDR2 are MRHNA and SNTAGT. CDR3 sequence reads: CASSDSGRDSYGYTF. The CDR3, as DNA: TGTGCCAGCAGTGATTCGGGCAGGGACTCCTATGGCTACACCTTC.

A single count supports this clone. The chain carries TRBV4-1 and TRBJ2-3; the D gene is possibly TRBD2 (5 bases). V was cut by 3 bases and J by 4 bases, with 8 bases left in between. The CDR3 contains 13 residues. Germline CDR1 reads MGHRA; CDR2 reads YSYEKL. CDR3 DNA sequence: TGCGCCAGCAGCCAGCCCGGGGCAGATACGCAGTATTTT. Protein sequence: CASSQPGADTQYF.

V gene TRBV9 combines with J gene TRBJ1-1; a weak D match, TRBD1 (5 bases). The CDR3 runs 14 residues. Germline CDR1 and CDR2: SGDLS and YYNGEE. V lost 2 bases to trimming and J lost 2 bases, with 10 bases between them. CDR3 bases: TGTGCCAGCAGCGTGACAGAAGCAAACACTGAAGCTTTCTTT. Translated, it gives CASSVTEANTEAFF.

This clone appeared a few times. The rearrangement links TRBV18 to TRBJ1-1, with D unclear. The CDR3 loop spans 15 amino acids. Germline CDR1 reads KGHSH; CDR2 reads LQKENI. Trimming stripped 2 bases from V and 5 bases from J, with 15 bases between. This CDR3 reads CASSPINGEATEAFF. DNA of the CDR3: TGTGCCAGCTCACCAATCAACGGGGAGGCGACTGAAGCTTTCTTT. The variable domain in full, completed from reference TRBV18 and TRBJ1-1, reads NAGVMQNPRHLVRRRGQEARLRCSPMKGHSHVYWYRQLPEEGLKFMVYLQKENIIDESGMPKERFSAEFPKEGPSILRIQQVVRGDSAAYFCASSPINGEATEAFFGQGTRLTVV.

This clone was seen only a few times. The chain uses TRBV5-8 and TRBJ2-5, with a tentative D call TRBD1 (7 bases). Per the germline V gene, CDR1 is SGHTS and CDR2 is YDEGEE. V gave up 4 bases and J gave up 5 bases, with 18 bases separating them. The CDR3 covers 15 residues. Here the CDR3 reads CASSPLDSGGETQYF. The DNA of the CDR3 is TGTGCCAGCAGCCCCTTAGACTCAGGGGGGGAGACCCAGTACTTC.

The chain is built from TRBV7-2 and TRBJ1-5; D possibly corresponds to TRBD1 (6 bases). V gave up 1 base and J gave up 5 bases, with 9 bases separating them. The CDR3 has 14 amino acids. Germline V gene data show CDR1 as SGHTA and CDR2 as FQGNSA. For the CDR3, the DNA is TGTGCCAGCAGCTTAGACAGGGAGTATCAGCCCCAGCATTTT. This gives the protein CASSLDREYQPQHF.

This chain connects TRBV12-3 or TRBV12-4 to TRBJ1-1, with D unclear. This CDR3 comprises 13 residues. V lost 2 bases and J 8 bases, leaving 12 bases between the germline ends. The CDR3 DNA is TGTGCCAGCAGTTTAAATTACGTGGAGGAAGCTTTCTTT. This codes for CASSLNYVEEAFF.

V and J are TRBV25-1 and TRBJ2-7, with D tentatively TRBD1 (5 bases). V dropped 7 bases and J dropped 5 bases, with 12 bases sitting between them. The CDR3 loop spans 12 amino acids. CDR1 MGHDK and CDR2 SYGVNS come from the germline V gene. DNA of the CDR3: TGTGCCAGCACTCAGGGAATCCACGAGCAGTACTTC. It translates to CASTQGIHEQYF.

The chain combines TRBV5-4 with TRBJ2-7; 9 bases are a match to TRBD1. The V gene end was trimmed by 5 bases and the J gene end by 4 bases; junction bases not matched to a gene: 10. This CDR3 is built from 15 residues. The germline V gene has CDR1 SGHNT and CDR2 YYREEE (reference sequence). This CDR3 is CASSPDRDRAYEQYF. CDR3 nucleotide sequence: TGTGCCAGCAGTCCCGACCGGGACAGGGCGTACGAGCAGTACTTC. The full variable domain, its missing parts supplied by reference TRBV5-4 and TRBJ2-7, is ETGVTQSPTHLIKTRGQQVTLRCSSQSGHNTVSWYQQALGQGPQFIFQYYREEENGRGNFPPRFSGLQFPNYSSELNVNALELDDSALYLCASSPDRDRAYEQYFGPGTRLTVT.

This chain connects TRBV4-1 to TRBJ1-3, with a tentative D call TRBD1 (6 bases). Trimming left V 5 bases short and J 4 bases short, with 18 bases between. Germline CDR1 and CDR2: MGHRA and YSYEKL. The CDR3 is 16 residues long. CDR3 DNA sequence: TGCGCCAGCAGCGCTCCAGGGGAAAGGGTAGGAAACACCATATATTTT. It encodes CASSAPGERVGNTIYF.

This clone has just one count. V gene TRBV7-9 combines with J gene TRBJ2-1, with 10 positions matching TRBD2. CDR1 SEHNR and CDR2 FQNEAQ come from the germline V gene (reference sequence). Trimming removed 5 bases from V and 3 bases from J; junction bases left unmatched: 4. The CDR3 is 15 residues long. CDR3 nucleotides: TGTGCCAGCAGCCCCAGCGGGGGGGACTACAATGAGCAGTTCTTC. It codes for CASSPSGGDYNEQFF. Drawing the rest from reference TRBV7-9 and TRBJ2-1, the complete variable domain is DTGVSQNPRHKITKRGQNVTFRCDPISEHNRLYWYRQTLGQGPEFLTYFQNEAQLEKSRLLSDRFSAERPKGSFSTLEIQRTEQGDSAMYLCASSPSGGDYNEQFFGPGTRLTVL.

The chain carries TRBV2 and TRBJ1-5; possibly TRBD1 for D (5 bases). Deletions cut 8 bases from V and 2 bases from J, with 10 bases between. Germline lookup yields CDR1 SNHLY and CDR2 FYNNEI. The CDR3 is 13 residues long. The CDR3 DNA follows: TGTGCCAGCCGACAGTGGGGCAATCAGCCCCAGCATTTT. This encodes CASRQWGNQPQHF.

This rearrangement joins TRBV18 to TRBJ1-1, with D perhaps TRBD1 (6 bases). The CDR3 is 15 amino acids. The germline CDR1 and CDR2 sequences are KGHSH and LQKENI. The V end lost 3 bases, the J end lost 3 bases, and 14 bases lay between the germline ends. The CDR3 loop reads CASSPTIGQHTEAFF. The CDR3, as DNA: TGTGCCAGCTCACCGACGATTGGACAGCACACTGAAGCTTTCTTT.

The chain couples TRBV11-2 to TRBJ2-5, with a possible D match to TRBD2 (6 bases). This CDR3 is built from 13 residues. The germline V gene has CDR1 SGHAT and CDR2 FQNNGV. Trimming removed 6 bases at V and 1 base at J, with 9 bases between. CDR3 loop: CASSRDSQETQYF. CDR3 DNA sequence: TGTGCCAGCAGTCGGGACTCCCAAGAGACCCAGTACTTC.

This clone showed up just a few times. This sequence joins TRBV5-1 and TRBJ1-5, with TRBD1 matching 8 bases. This CDR3 is built from 15 residues. V gave up 0 bases and J gave up 3 bases; unmatched junction bases: 2. Germline CDR1 is SGHRS and CDR2 is YFSETQ. CDR3 sequence reads: CASSLDRGTNQPQHF. The CDR3 DNA follows: TGCGCCAGCAGCTTGGACAGGGGGACCAATCAGCCCCAGCATTTT.

The genes are TRBV11-1 and TRBJ2-7; no firm D call. V was trimmed by 4 bases and J by 5 bases, leaving 6 bases between them. The CDR3 loop spans 11 amino acids. Germline V lookup: CDR1 SGHAT, CDR2 FQDESV (reference sequence). The DNA of the CDR3 is TGTGCCAGCAGCTACTATGACGAGCAGTACTTC. It yields the protein CASSYYDEQYF.